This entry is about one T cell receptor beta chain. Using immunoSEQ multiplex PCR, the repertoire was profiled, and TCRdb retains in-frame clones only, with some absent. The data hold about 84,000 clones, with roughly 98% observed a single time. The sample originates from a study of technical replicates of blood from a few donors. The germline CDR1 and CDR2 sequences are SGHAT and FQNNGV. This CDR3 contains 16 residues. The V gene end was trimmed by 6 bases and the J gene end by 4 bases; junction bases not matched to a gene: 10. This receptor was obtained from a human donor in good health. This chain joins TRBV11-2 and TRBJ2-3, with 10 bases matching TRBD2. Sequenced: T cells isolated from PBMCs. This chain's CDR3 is CASRPAGLATADTQYF. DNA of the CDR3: TGTGCCAGCAGGCCAGCGGGACTAGCGACGGCAGATACGCAGTATTTT. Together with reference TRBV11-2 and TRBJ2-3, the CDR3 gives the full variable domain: EAGVAQSPRYKIIEKRQSVAFWCNPISGHATLYWYQQILGQGPKLLIQFQNNGVVDDSQLPKDRFSAERLKGVDSTLKIQPAKLEDSAVYLCASRPAGLATADTQYFGPGTRLTVL.